The clone carrying this TCR beta chain was observed at least ten times. From germline, CDR1 is DFQATT and CDR2 SNEGSKA (reference sequence). V gave up 2 bases and J gave up 4 bases, with 11 bases separating them. CDR3 length: 14 amino acids. This record belongs to a study of patients and donors after allogeneic stem cell transplantation. TCRdb re-called the RT-PCR reads through MiXCR, storing one row per CDR3 protein. The data show approximately 90,000 distinct CDR3 sequences, roughly 5.2% seen once. The receptor was isolated from a human donor who was either an allogeneic HSCT recipient or a stem cell or donor lymphocyte infusion donor (not recorded which). It is not recorded whose cells these are; they may come from a transplant donor. This sequence joins TRBV20-1 and TRBJ2-2, with D unclear. The sequencing input was blood, either unsorted or a sorted T cell fraction (not recorded which). For the CDR3, the DNA is TGCAGTGCTAGACGGGCGGATCTCACCGGGGAGCTGTTTTTT. It translates to CSARRADLTGELFF.